The entry below gives a single T cell receptor beta chain sequence along with its context. The antigen is not known. The sample comes from a study of CD4 T cells in relation to SARS-CoV-2 and coronaviruses. As for the study in general: TCR beta CDR3s were sequenced after roughly nine-day antigen culture of PBMCs. Two subjects were Hispanic; patients were roughly 8 males and a few females. Crossreactive spike epitopes shared across donors were mapped to their HLA restriction.

The CDR3 totals 16 residues. The germline V gene encodes CDR1 MNHEY and CDR2 SMNVEV (reference sequence). Germline trimming cut 7 bases from V and 1 base from J; bases unmatched to any gene: 7. Study results and caveats: According to naive versus memory sequencing, detected responses are memory recall, not newly primed.

Using immunoSEQ multiplex PCR, the repertoire was profiled, and TCRdb retains in-frame clones only, with some absent. The sample lists around 40,000 clones; 84% were seen once. The chain employs TRBV27 and TRBJ1-1; 12 nucleotides align to TRBD1. The sample taken for sequencing was naive CD4+ T cells from PBMCs, cultured in vitro. As for subset: naive CD4+ T cells isolated by negative enrichment. The TCR originated in an adult with COVID-19. DNA for the CDR3: TGTGCCAGCATTAACTGGGGACAGGGGGCGAACACTGAAGCTTTCTTT. Protein product: CASINWGQGANTEAFF.